Each of the 10 T cell receptor beta chains below was sequenced from the same sample in a study of CD8 T cells in Susac syndrome. With random hexamers, reverse transcription was performed on about 0.5 to 1 ug of RNA. In TCRdb, the immunoSEQ multiplex PCR reads were re-called with MiXCR into one record per CDR3 protein. The table lists about 200,000 distinct CDR3 sequences, 95% of them singletons. Sequencing was done on a sample of CD4+ T cells from PBMCs. These receptors originate from a human donor in good health.

The V gene is TRBV12-3 or TRBV12-4, the J gene TRBJ1-1; D call uncertain. This CDR3 is 12 amino acids long. Trimming cost V 2 bases and J 7 bases, with 8 bases left between them. Here the CDR3 DNA reads TGTGCCAGCAGTTTATTGGGGAATGAAGCTTTCTTT. Encoded protein: CASSLLGNEAFF.

The CDR3 DNA reads TGCAGTGCTAGTGGCTTTCGGTTAGGCACAGATACGCAGTATTTT. Translated, it gives CSASGFRLGTDTQYF. This chain uses TRBV20-1 with TRBJ2-3; no definite D call. The V and J ends lost 3 bases and 1 base respectively, with 14 bases between them. CDR1 and CDR2 from the germline V gene are DFQATT and SNEGSKA (reference sequence). The CDR3 sequence is 15 residues long.

The CDR3 region is CASRGTGYTGELFF. The DNA of the CDR3 is TGTGCCAGCCGGGGGACAGGATACACCGGGGAGCTGTTTTTT. The chain uses TRBV9 and TRBJ2-2; 8 bases are shared with TRBD1. V lost 7 bases and J lost 3; bases outside the gene matches: 5. CDR1 is SGDLS, CDR2 YYNGEE, per germline. The CDR3 is 14 residues long.

The rearrangement links TRBV29-1 to TRBJ2-1, with D unresolved. Germline CDR1 is SQVTM and CDR2 is ANQGSEA. The CDR3 runs 13 residues. V lost 4 bases and J 0 bases, leaving 7 bases between the germline ends. CDR3 bases: TGCAGCGTTGTAAGTTACTCCTACAATGAGCAGTTCTTC. Its translation is CSVVSYSYNEQFF.

The genes are TRBV29-1 and TRBJ2-5, with no clear D. Germline-derived CDR1 and CDR2 are SQVTM and ANQGSEA. With 4 bases removed from V and 5 bases from J, the gap between germline ends came to 5 bases. The CDR3 is 10 amino acids. The CDR3 nucleotides read TGCAGCGTTGGCGTGGAGACCCAGTACTTC. This translates into CSVGVETQYF.

V usage is TRBV29-1 and J usage is TRBJ2-1; possibly TRBD1 for D (5 bases). This CDR3 spans 13 amino acids. V lost 1 base and J lost 5, with 9 bases in between. CDR1 is SQVTM and CDR2 is ANQGSEA in the germline V gene. The CDR3 sequence is CSVEAGRDNEQFF. In nucleotides, the CDR3 is TGCAGCGTTGAAGCGGGCAGGGACAATGAGCAGTTCTTC.

V gene TRBV7-9 combines with J gene TRBJ1-1, with D unclear. Trimming shortened V by 8 bases and J by 1 base, and 5 bases separated the two germline ends. CDR1 SEHNR and CDR2 FQNEAQ come from the germline V gene (reference sequence). The CDR3 consists of 11 residues. The CDR3 here is CASWENTEAFF. DNA for the CDR3: TGTGCCAGCTGGGAGAACACTGAAGCTTTCTTT.

J is TRBJ1-6 and V is TRBV4-1, with D hard to call. The CDR3 extends over 12 amino acids. Per germline, CDR1 MGHRA and CDR2 YSYEKL. Trimming pared 0 bases from V and 13 bases from J, leaving 7 bases between. The CDR3 loop is CASSQEVGPLHF. In DNA, the CDR3 is TGCGCCAGCAGCCAAGAGGTGGGCCCCCTCCACTTT.

This clonotype was recorded once. CDR3 residues: CASSLFGQGDQPQHF. DNA of the CDR3: TGTGCCAGCAGTTTATTCGGGCAGGGGGATCAGCCCCAGCATTTT. J is TRBJ1-5 and V is TRBV27; 7 nucleotides agree with TRBD1. The CDR3 is 15 residues long. Germline assignment: CDR1 MNHEY and CDR2 SMNVEV (reference sequence). Germline trimming cut 1 base from V and 5 bases from J; bases unmatched to any gene: 5.

The chain has TRBV29-1 and TRBJ2-3; D is undetermined. V dropped 0 bases and J dropped 1 base, with 5 bases sitting between them. Germline assignment: CDR1 SQVTM and CDR2 ANQGSEA. This CDR3 spans 13 amino acids. CDR3 sequence: CSVEERGTDTQYF. CDR3 nucleotides: TGCAGCGTTGAAGAACGGGGCACAGATACGCAGTATTTT.